The sequence of this T cell receptor (beta chain) was determined in a study of CD4 and CD8 cells across lung adenocarcinoma regions. Samples came from patients with localized non-small cell lung adenocarcinoma. TCRdb ran MiXCR on the PCR reads and lists one entry per CDR3 protein. This table has 9,200 or so distinct CDR3 sequences, about 50% appearing once. Trimming left V 1 base short and J 0 bases short, with 8 bases between. Germline CDR1 and CDR2: SGDLS and YYNGEE. The CDR3 covers 15 residues. The receptor was isolated from a female donor with lung adenocarcinoma. The CD4 and CD8 labels of this study may be unreliable. V usage is TRBV9 and J usage is TRBJ1-3; maybe TRBD1 (5 bases). Input material: CD8+ T cells from the margin of a lung tumor. The DNA of the CDR3 is TGTGCCAGCAGCGTAACCGACAGCTCTGGAAACACCATATATTTT. Translating gives CASSVTDSSGNTIYF.